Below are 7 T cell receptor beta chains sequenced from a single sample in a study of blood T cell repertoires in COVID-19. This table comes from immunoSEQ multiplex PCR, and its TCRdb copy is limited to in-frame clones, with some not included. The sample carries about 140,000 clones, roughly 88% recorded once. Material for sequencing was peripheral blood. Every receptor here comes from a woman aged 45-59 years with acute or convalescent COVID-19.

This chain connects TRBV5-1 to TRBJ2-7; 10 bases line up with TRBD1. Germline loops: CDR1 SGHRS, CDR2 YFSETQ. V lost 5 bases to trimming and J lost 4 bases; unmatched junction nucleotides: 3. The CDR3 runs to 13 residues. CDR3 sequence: CASRGTGVYEQYF. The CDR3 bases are TGCGCCAGCAGAGGGACAGGGGTGTACGAGCAGTACTTC.

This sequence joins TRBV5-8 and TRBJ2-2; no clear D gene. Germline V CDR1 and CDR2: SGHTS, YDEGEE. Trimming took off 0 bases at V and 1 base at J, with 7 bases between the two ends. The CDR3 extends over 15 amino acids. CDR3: CASSLVLMNTGELFF. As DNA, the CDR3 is TGTGCCAGCAGCTTGGTTCTAATGAACACCGGGGAGCTGTTTTTT.

CDR3 sequence reads: CASSLVPTQGGNTIYF. The CDR3 nucleotides are TGCGCCAGCAGCTTGGTACCGACCCAGGGTGGAAACACCATATATTTT. The chain joins TRBV5-1 to TRBJ1-3; possible D gene TRBD1, 5 bases. Trimming left V 0 bases short and J 3 bases short, with 13 bases between. CDR1 and CDR2 (germline): SGHRS, YFSETQ. The CDR3 has 16 amino acids.

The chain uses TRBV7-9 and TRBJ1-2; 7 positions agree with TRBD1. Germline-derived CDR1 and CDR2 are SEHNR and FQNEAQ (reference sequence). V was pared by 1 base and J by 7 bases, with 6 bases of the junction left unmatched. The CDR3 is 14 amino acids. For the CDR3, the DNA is TGTGCCAGCAGCTTAGACACAGGGGAACCTGGCTACACCTTC. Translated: CASSLDTGEPGYTF. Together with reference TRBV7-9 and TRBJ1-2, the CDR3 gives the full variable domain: DTGVSQNPRHKITKRGQNVTFRCDPISEHNRLYWYRQTLGQGPEFLTYFQNEAQLEKSRLLSDRFSAERPKGSFSTLEIQRTEQGDSAMYLCASSLDTGEPGYTFGSGTRLTVV.

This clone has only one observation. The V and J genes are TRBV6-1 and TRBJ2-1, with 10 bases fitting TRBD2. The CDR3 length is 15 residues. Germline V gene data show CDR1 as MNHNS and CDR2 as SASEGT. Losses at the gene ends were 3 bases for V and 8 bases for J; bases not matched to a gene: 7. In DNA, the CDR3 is TGTGCCAGCAGTGATCACAGCGGGGGGGCGGATGAGCAGTTCTTC. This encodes CASSDHSGGADEQFF.

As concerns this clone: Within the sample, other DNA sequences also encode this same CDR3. The CDR3 DNA follows: TGTGCCAGCAGTTACGGACAGGGAGTTCAGCCCCAGCATTTT. Its translation: CASSYGQGVQPQHF. The V call is TRBV27, the J call TRBJ1-5; the match to TRBD1 covers 8 bases. CDR3 length: 14 residues. V was pared by 4 bases and J by 6 bases, with 5 bases of the junction left unmatched. Germline V CDR1 and CDR2: MNHEY, SMNVEV (reference sequence).

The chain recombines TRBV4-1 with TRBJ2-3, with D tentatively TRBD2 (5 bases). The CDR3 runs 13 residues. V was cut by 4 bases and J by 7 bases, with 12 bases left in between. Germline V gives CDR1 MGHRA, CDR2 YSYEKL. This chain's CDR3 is CASSRVTSNTQYF. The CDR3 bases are TGCGCCAGCAGCCGCGTAACTAGTAATACGCAGTATTTT.